This T cell receptor beta chain was found in a study of cytomegalovirus exposure and HLA in healthy donors (dated by TCRdb to the late 2010s). About the investigation overall: In an earlier analysis of approximately 500 of the donors, around 300 Gb of sequence data and approximately 120 million unique TCR beta sequences from 150 million to 200 million T cells were reported. A later analysis re-examined previously published TCR beta repertoires from more than 650 donors and added high-resolution HLA genotyping to investigate patterns of TCR occurrence. HLA typing covered class I and class II loci at four-digit resolution. The study aimed to test whether signatures of past pathogen exposure could be identified by cataloging public T cell receptors. Among 300 to 500 genotyped donors of the cohort, an average of approximately 200,000 unique TCR beta nucleotide sequences was sequenced per donor, of which roughly 17% were non-productive. Rather than using new phenotypic data, the later analysis identified candidate immune exposures from TCR beta sequences and from how often those sequences occurred across donors. Donor age, sex, ethnicity and CMV serostatus were collected together with the repertoire data. In an earlier analysis of around 540 of the donors, high-throughput TCR beta sequencing was used to judge whether each TCR beta V gene segment behaved as functional or pseudogenic. In addition to the first cohort of 650 to 800 subjects, a separate validation cohort of around 110 different subjects was used. The number of typed donors differed by locus: roughly 629-640 for A, B, C, DRB1 and DQB1; approximately 540 for DQA1; fewer than 610 for DPA1; and about 450 for DPB1. The genetic ancestry cluster associated with self-reported Caucasian donors included roughly four fifths of the roughly 400 genotyped donors. High-throughput TCR immunosequencing, statistical association of individual TCRs with disease status, and machine learning were combined to predict cytomegalovirus infection status. Because of strong linkage in the cohort, five DR-DQ haplotypes were treated as single units for association and clustering. Using immunosequencing, the study profiled T cell repertoires from about 620 subjects and related those repertoires to cytomegalovirus serostatus. Genome-wide SNP genotypes for about 65% of the roughly 700 donors were used in a later genetic analysis, which treated that subset as a discovery cohort. All discovery cohort repertoires had been generated using a single sequencing platform. An early release covering just under 650 HLA-typed donors comprised 250 to 350 gigabases of sequencing data and roughly 86 million unique TCR sequences.

The library was made by the immunoSEQ multiplex PCR assay. For the multiplex PCR, a mixture combining 60 forward primers for TCR Vbeta segments and 13 reverse primers for TCR Jbeta segments was used. The CDR3 region of rearranged TCR beta genes was amplified from genomic DNA with a multiplex PCR assay. On the Illumina HiSeq System, the amplified TCR beta libraries were sequenced as 87-base-pair reads. The paper's data handling went like this. A later analysis tallied tens of millions of unique TCR beta chains across the 700 or so repertoires, and some 10 million of those chains were shared by two or more donors. Raw reads were error-corrected and collapsed into unique sequences with a nearest-neighbor algorithm that merged closely related sequences to remove PCR and sequencing errors. Alignment of CDR3 sequences to IMGT reference sequences was used to assign V, D and J gene segments. Each retained sequence needed at least a six-nucleotide match to both a V gene segment and a J gene segment. Rearrangements were classified as productive when the CDR3 lacked stop codons and remained in frame with V and J, and all other rearrangements were classified as non-productive. Following IMGT convention, CDR3 was defined as the stretch from the second conserved V-encoded cysteine up to the conserved J-encoded phenylalanine. The earlier analysis of roughly 590 of the donors excluded sequences that lacked an unambiguous match to a single V gene segment. In an earlier analysis of several hundred of the donors, a V segment was called functional when productive rearrangements were above 56.7%, and segregating when the standard deviation between donors exceeded 5%. A statistical classification framework was developed to diagnose cytomegalovirus status using the catalog of TCR beta chain sequences. A later analysis assigned V and J genes by comparing TCR nucleotide sequences with IMGT/GENE-DB human TR gene sequences. The TCRdist pipeline was used in a later analysis to assign CDR3 sequences and most-parsimonious VDJ recombination scenarios. In a later analysis, every TCR beta chain was defined by the combination of its CDR3 amino acid sequence and its V-gene family, and reads without a unique V-gene family were dropped. A later analysis removed roughly 590 highly shared, low-generation-probability nucleotide sequences to deal with suspected cross-contamination and a sequencing artifact. In a later analysis, a clonal expansion index was calculated for each public chain from normalized within-repertoire ranks of inferred template counts. A later analysis computed generation probabilities with a VDJ recombination model fitted to out-of-frame rearrangements, and checked the results against IGoR. A later analysis scored TCR-TCR, TCR-HLA and TCR-CMV co-occurrence with hypergeometric tests, applying a repertoire-size bias correction to TCR pairs. In a later analysis, false discovery rates were estimated by permuting HLA or CMV assignments 20 times. In a later analysis, co-occurring TCRs were grouped using DBSCAN, and TCRdist sequence similarity was added for clustering within HLA-allele-positive subsets. Repertoires with fewer than 30,000 or more than 120,000 public chains, plus five repertoires with anomalous nucleotide sharing, were excluded from co-occurrence clustering. This immuneACCESS table, as held by TCRdb, lists in-frame sequences with V and J called but not all clones. Of the missing ones, under half trace to an unresolved V gene in checked studies; the others have no known cause. Clone size and the V and J calls come from that table; the DNA yielded D and trimming. The sample table shows some 130,000 clones, and roughly 74% are seen once. The ten biggest clones cover approximately 7.2% of the sample.

About this clone: Its recognized antigen is unknown. No much larger clone exists at a distance of one base, and base qualities are not known.

CDR1 and CDR2 (SGHTA, FQGNSA) derive from the germline V gene. V and J lose 5 bases and 9 bases, and a span of 11 bases separates them. The CDR3 spans 13 residues, from the cysteine through the phenylalanine. Of all the DNA, just the CDR3 is kept, 39 bases in frame from base 1. General conclusions and limits of the study: Most CMV-associated TCR beta chains appeared to be HLA-restricted in a later analysis, and the HLA associations seemed to be driven largely by CMV exposure. For the cohort, immune exposure information was limited to CMV serostatus. Assigning TCR associations to individual alleles was difficult when HLA alleles, especially DR and DQ, strongly co-occurred. In a later analysis, HLA-associated TCR beta chains were found to be more clonally expanded and to have lower generation probabilities than equally common non-associated chains. A later analysis reported that several top co-occurrence clusters appeared linked to parvovirus B19, influenza, CMV and Epstein-Barr virus. A further reported finding was that TCR beta sequences accurately predicted the HLA-A and HLA-B alleles for most subjects in the first cohort. Specific HLA alleles were associated with 16,951 TCR beta sequences at a false discovery rate of 0.05 in a later analysis. Across donors, most TCR sequences were observed very rarely, whereas some public TCRs were present in many individuals. In a later analysis, the rate of TCR association differed among HLA loci, with DRB1 alleles having the most associated TCRs and HLA-C alleles having the fewest. Compared with the approximately 710-donor mean, donors in an Asian-associated ancestry cluster had fewer N-insertions in productive TCRs, according to a later genetic analysis. V-gene and J-gene trimming of TCR beta chains was associated with a missense DCLRE1C variant in a later genetic analysis, and the association was replicated in an independent cohort. Because counts were too low, 15 to 20 rarely observed V segments, including chromosome 9 orphons, were left out of the earlier analysis of 587 of the donors. Sequencing depth was assumed to be roughly uniform across donors in the presence/absence analyses, though that assumption may not hold. In vitro tests confirmed that a few of the cytomegalovirus-associated TCR beta chains recognize cytomegalovirus antigens. According to the authors, the approach could potentially be generalized to other disease states and immunological phenotypes. A total of 150 to 200 TCR beta chains were listed by the study as associated with cytomegalovirus. The cohort was sequenced for TCR beta chains only, and without alpha or paired-chain data the features that could be detected were limited. Because the 87-base-pair reads could not distinguish some IMGT-functional V segments, including TRBV6-2 and TRBV6-3, those segments were excluded. In an earlier analysis of roughly 560 of the donors, most TCR beta V segments were observed in productive rearrangements about 87% or about 30% of the time, broadly matching IMGT annotations. In both the original and validation cohorts, the classifier was reported to diagnose cytomegalovirus status with high specificity and sensitivity. A cluster of highly shared sequence variants was judged likely to be a technical artifact of the sequencing pipeline. Because HLA typing was missing for some donors at each locus, association tests included only the typed subset. Linkage disequilibrium might explain the correlated functional status among segregating V segments, but an unknown experimental factor could not be excluded.

In total, around 600 healthy bone marrow donors made up the cohort. All cohort members were sampled while nominally healthy, although unrecorded immune exposures were likely present. The donor tested CMV seronegative and was one of the 352 seronegative cohort members. Each donor provided a peripheral blood sample, and peripheral blood mononuclear cells were used for TCR beta sequencing. Genomic DNA was extracted from the blood cell samples with the Qiagen DNeasy Blood Extraction Kit. This clonotype was obtained from a male donor in good health and CMV-seronegative. Sequenced sample: PBMCs. Here the chain combines TRBV7-2 and TRBJ1-6; the D gene is not confidently resolved. DNA sequence: TGTGCCAGCAGCCCCCTGACAACTTCACCCCTCCACTTT. This encodes CASSPLTTSPLHF.